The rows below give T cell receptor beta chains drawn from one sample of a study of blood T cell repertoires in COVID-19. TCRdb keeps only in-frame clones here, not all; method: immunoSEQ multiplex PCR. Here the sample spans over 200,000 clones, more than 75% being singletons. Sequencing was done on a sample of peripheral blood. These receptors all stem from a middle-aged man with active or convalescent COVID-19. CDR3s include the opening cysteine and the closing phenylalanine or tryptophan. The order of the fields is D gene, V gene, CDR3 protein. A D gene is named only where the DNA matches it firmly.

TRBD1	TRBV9	CASSEGQGLEADTQYF
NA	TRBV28	CASSSPSARGGSGANVLTF
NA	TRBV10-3	CAIKDNSNYGYTF
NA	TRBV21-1	CASSKERTSGRRVDTQYF
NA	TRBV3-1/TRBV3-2	CASSQQGGGAYGYTF
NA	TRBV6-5	CASSYNREGSPLHF
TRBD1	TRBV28	CASSEQGSNYGYTF
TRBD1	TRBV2	CASTLDRVNTGELFF
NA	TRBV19	CASFNQPGQPQHF
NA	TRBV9	CASSPHRSNTEAFF
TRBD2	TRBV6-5	CASSPRRDYPYEQYF
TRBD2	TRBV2	CASSERSSGGLNTGELFF
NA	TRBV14	CASSINRGTEAFF
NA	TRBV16	CASSPRQNTDTQYF
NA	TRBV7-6	CASSPHPPGKVTEAFF
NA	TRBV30	CAWSQPAGLAEKLFF
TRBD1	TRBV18	CASSLGQSPGELFF
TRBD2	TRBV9	CASSVRDGLAPETQYF
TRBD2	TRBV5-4	CASSFVSGGTDTQYF
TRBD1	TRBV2	CASSERTGSTGELFF
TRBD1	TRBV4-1	CASSLGTGETFF
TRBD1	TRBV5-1	CASRRGDSASRPSPLHF
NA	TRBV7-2	CASSFTTVYGYTF
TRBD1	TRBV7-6	CASSRKDRSWTEAFF
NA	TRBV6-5	CASSRTILGPGELFF